The 13 T cell receptor beta chains below come from one sample, sequenced in a study of T cells expressing NK-cell markers. For each CDR3 protein, TCRdb gives one entry from its re-call of the 5' RACE reads, without DNA. This sample's table reports tens of thousands of distinct CDR3 sequences. The sequencing sample was made of blood T cells: a sorted CD56 or NKG2C T cell subset, CD4+ or CD8+ T cells, or bulk PBMC T cells (not recorded which). These receptors all come from a man aged 18 to 69 in good health.

The rearrangement uses TRBV6-2 or TRBV6-3 and TRBJ2-2. CDR1 MNHEY and CDR2 SVGEGT come from the germline V gene. This CDR3 has 13 amino acids. CDR3 residues: CASSTIGPGELFF.

V gene TRBV7-2 combines with J gene TRBJ2-5; checking the TCRdb D call of TRBD2 is not possible without DNA. The germline V gene has CDR1 SGHTA and CDR2 FQGNSA. This CDR3 is 17 amino acids long. The CDR3 sequence is CASSLVGGRASGETQYF.

J is TRBJ2-2 and V is TRBV24-1. Looked up from germline, CDR1 is KGHDR and CDR2 is SFDVKD. CDR3 length: 14 residues. This chain's CDR3 is CATSRSSNTGELFF.

The chain links TRBV20-1 to TRBJ2-6. This CDR3 comprises 15 residues. Germline loops: CDR1 DFQATT, CDR2 SNEGSKA (reference sequence). CDR3 loop: CSARVGFSGANVLTF.

The chain is built from TRBV20-1 and TRBJ2-1. CDR3 length: 12 amino acids. Germline values: CDR1 DFQATT, CDR2 SNEGSKA (reference sequence). The CDR3 here is CSAPTINNEQFF.

The J gene is TRBJ2-7, the V gene TRBV18. The CDR3 has 14 residues. Looked up from germline, CDR1 is KGHSH and CDR2 is LQKENI. The CDR3 region is CASSPQNSVYEQYF.

V usage is TRBV7-2 and J usage is TRBJ2-1; TCRdb names TRBD1, which stays unverified in the absence of DNA. The CDR3 length is 14 residues. Germline V gene data show CDR1 as SGHTA and CDR2 as FQGNSA. CDR3 region: CASSLPGGGNEQFF.

The chain couples TRBV7-3 to TRBJ2-1. The germline V gene encodes CDR1 SGHTA and CDR2 FQGTGA. There are 13 residues in the CDR3. The CDR3 protein is CASSFTGINEQFF.

V is TRBV25-1 and J is TRBJ1-2; as DNA is missing, the TRBD1 call by TCRdb cannot be tested. The germline gives CDR1 MGHDK, CDR2 SYGVNS. This CDR3 contains 14 residues. The CDR3 loop reads CASSFPGQEEGYTF.

The V gene is TRBV9, the J gene TRBJ2-3. The CDR3 length is 15 residues. The germline V gene encodes CDR1 SGDLS and CDR2 YYNGEE. The CDR3 here is CASSVLSGSTDTQYF.

This rearrangement joins TRBV12-3 or TRBV12-4 to TRBJ1-1. CDR3 length: 13 residues. CDR3 in amino acids: CASSLARGTEAFF.

The V gene is TRBV6-2 or TRBV6-3, the J gene TRBJ1-6. The CDR3 contains 15 residues. The germline V gene encodes CDR1 MNHEY and CDR2 SVGEGT. The CDR3 sequence: CASSYEGTGPSPLHF.

The chain is built from TRBV20-1 and TRBJ2-1; the TRBD2 assignment by TCRdb is unverifiable without DNA. Germline lookup yields CDR1 DFQATT and CDR2 SNEGSKA (reference sequence). The length of the CDR3 is 15 residues. CDR3 protein: CSARGGSGSLNEQFF.